Below are 20 T cell receptor beta chains sequenced from a single sample in a study of cytomegalovirus exposure and HLA in healthy donors. Researchers ran the PCR with 60 Vbeta and 13 Jbeta primers. The assay was immunoSEQ multiplex PCR, and TCRdb's table has in-frame clones only and misses some. The repertoire holds some 130,000 clones, roughly 77% seen once, with 3.1% in the top ten. The sequencing input was PBMCs. These receptors were obtained from a female donor in good health and CMV-seronegative.

The gene calls are TRBV2 and TRBJ1-1, with 7 positions matching TRBD1. The CDR3 has 17 amino acids. V was clipped by 0 bases and J by 6 bases; unmatched bases: 13. Germline V gene sequence: CDR1 SNHLY, CDR2 FYNNEI. CDR3 in DNA: TGTGCCAGCAGTGAAGCGCTTCGGGTAGGGGGCGGGCCTGAAGCTTTCTTT. This codes for CASSEALRVGGGPEAFF.

The CDR3 reads CSVSPGGTAGELFF. CDR3 DNA sequence: TGCAGCGTTTCTCCCGGCGGGACGGCCGGGGAGCTGTTTTTT. This chain connects TRBV29-1 to TRBJ2-2; the D gene is possibly TRBD2 (6 bases). V was pared by 5 bases and J by 6 bases, with 16 bases between. The CDR3 loop spans 14 amino acids. CDR1 and CDR2 (germline): SQVTM, ANQGSEA.

The rearrangement links TRBV5-4 to TRBJ2-5, with D possibly matching TRBD2 (5 bases). The CDR3 has 13 residues. The germline V and J ends were trimmed by 4 bases and 5 bases, with 12 bases remaining between them. CDR1 SGHNT and CDR2 YYREEE come from the germline V gene (reference sequence). DNA of the CDR3: TGTGCCAGCAGCCCGAGATCGGGGGAGACCCAGTACTTC. This translates into CASSPRSGETQYF.

This chain joins TRBV4-1 and TRBJ1-5; TRBD1 agrees at 9 bases. Germline loops: CDR1 MGHRA, CDR2 YSYEKL. Trimming cost V 3 bases and J 5 bases; bases outside gene matches: 5. CDR3 size: 15 residues. The CDR3 reads CASSQGGTGYQPQHF. CDR3 in DNA: TGCGCCAGCAGCCAGGGAGGGACAGGGTATCAGCCCCAGCATTTT.

This rearrangement joins TRBV27 to TRBJ2-6, with D possibly being TRBD1 (5 bases). V was trimmed by 5 bases and J by 0 bases, leaving 20 bases between them. The CDR3 length is 19 residues. The V gene's germline CDR1 is MNHEY and CDR2 SMNVEV (reference sequence). CDR3 amino acids: CASSPRQLPTISGANVLTF. The CDR3 coding sequence is TGTGCCAGCAGTCCGCGACAGTTACCCACCATCTCTGGGGCCAACGTCCTGACTTTC. The variable domain in full, completed from reference TRBV27 and TRBJ2-6, reads EAQVTQNPRYLITVTGKKLTVTCSQNMNHEYMSWYRQDPGLGLRQIYYSMNVEVTDKGDVPEGYKVSRKEKRNFPLILESPSPNQTSLYFCASSPRQLPTISGANVLTFGAGSRLTVL.

This chain joins TRBV5-1 and TRBJ2-3; 7 bases match TRBD1. Germline CDR1 and CDR2: SGHRS and YFSETQ. With 0 bases clipped from V and 10 bases from J, the junction kept 8 bases outside the gene matches. The CDR3 covers 14 residues. CDR3 bases: TGCGCCAGCAGCTTGGGACAGGGTACCCAGGCGCAGTATTTT. Amino acids: CASSLGQGTQAQYF.

This clone was detected only a few times. The chain couples TRBV28 to TRBJ1-5, with 7 bases fitting TRBD1. With 8 bases clipped from V and 1 base from J, the junction kept 2 bases outside the gene matches. CDR3 length: 13 amino acids. From germline, CDR1 is MDHEN and CDR2 SYDVKM. DNA for the CDR3: TGTGCCAGCGACAGGGACAGCAATCAGCCCCAGCATTTT. Translated: CASDRDSNQPQHF.

CDR3 sequence reads: CSGARGNEQFF. In DNA form, the CDR3 reads TGTTCCGGCGCGCGGGGAAATGAGCAGTTCTTC. The rearrangement links TRBV7-9 to TRBJ2-1; possible D gene TRBD2, 6 bases. The CDR3 totals 11 residues. Germline V gene lookup returns CDR1 SEHNR and CDR2 FQNEAQ (reference sequence).

V and J are TRBV27 and TRBJ2-1, with 7 positions matching TRBD2. CDR1 is MNHEY, CDR2 SMNVEV, per germline (reference sequence). V shed 3 bases and J 7 bases; nucleotides not matched to a gene: 0. CDR3 length: 12 amino acids. The CDR3 DNA reads TGTGCCAGCAGTTTCGGGGGGAATGAGCAGTTCTTC. The encoded protein is CASSFGGNEQFF.

The rearrangement joins TRBV25-1 to TRBJ2-7; D is possibly TRBD1 (5 bases). The CDR3 totals 13 residues. From germline, CDR1 is MGHDK and CDR2 SYGVNS. The V end lost 5 bases, the J end lost 1 base, and 9 bases lay between the germline ends. CDR3 residues: CASSPGMSYEQYV. CDR3 DNA sequence: TGTGCCAGCAGTCCAGGGATGTCCTACGAGCAGTACGTC.

The chain links TRBV7-9 to TRBJ1-5; 9 bases agree with TRBD1. The J segment lost 6 bases and the V segment lost 0 bases, leaving 9 bases of the junction unmatched. CDR1 SEHNR and CDR2 FQNEAQ come from the germline V gene (reference sequence). The CDR3 has 17 residues. The CDR3 nucleotides read TGTGCCAGCAGCTTAGCTAGCCGGGACAGGGAGGGTCAGCCCCAGCATTTT. The encoded protein is CASSLASRDREGQPQHF. The complete variable domain, with remaining parts taken from reference TRBV7-9 and TRBJ1-5, reads DTGVSQNPRHKITKRGQNVTFRCDPISEHNRLYWYRQTLGQGPEFLTYFQNEAQLEKSRLLSDRFSAERPKGSFSTLEIQRTEQGDSAMYLCASSLASRDREGQPQHFGDGTRLSIL.

The chain is built from TRBV28 and TRBJ1-5; possibly TRBD1 for D (6 bases). V lost 4 bases and J lost 0, with 22 bases in between. The CDR3 spans 19 residues. The germline V gene encodes CDR1 MDHEN and CDR2 SYDVKM. This CDR3 is CASSYRGQDSTYSNQPQHF. The CDR3 region has the DNA TGTGCCAGCAGTTATAGGGGACAAGACTCAACCTATAGCAATCAGCCCCAGCATTTT.

The rearrangement joins TRBV12-5 to TRBJ2-3, with 8 bases that match TRBD2. The CDR3 runs 14 residues. Looked up from germline, CDR1 is LGHNT and CDR2 is FRNRAP. Losses at the gene ends were 1 base for V and 6 bases for J; bases not matched to a gene: 3. The CDR3 here is CASGLAGGGDTQYF. CDR3 bases: TGTGCTAGTGGTTTGGCGGGGGGGGGTGATACGCAGTATTTT.

The CDR3 loop is CASSFGGSLGYTF. The CDR3, as DNA: TGTGCCAGCAGTTTTGGTGGGAGCCTAGGCTACACCTTC. The rearrangement links TRBV28 to TRBJ1-2; D call uncertain. This CDR3 has 13 amino acids. Germline assignment: CDR1 MDHEN and CDR2 SYDVKM. V lost 3 bases, J lost 8 bases, and 13 bases lay in between.

V and J are TRBV7-9 and TRBJ1-5, with D perhaps matching TRBD1 (6 bases). V lost 5 bases to trimming and J lost 1 base, with 15 bases between them. Looked up from germline, CDR1 is SEHNR and CDR2 is FQNEAQ (reference sequence). This CDR3 is 16 amino acids long. The CDR3 spells CASSPAGGESNQPQHF. CDR3 DNA: TGTGCCAGCAGCCCGGCGGGGGGCGAAAGCAATCAGCCCCAGCATTTT.

The chain combines TRBV5-4 with TRBJ2-1; D is uncertain. The CDR3 contains 13 residues. Germline V CDR1 and CDR2: SGHNT, YYREEE (reference sequence). Between the trimmed V and J ends, which lost 6 bases and 3 bases, there was a span of 10 bases. The CDR3 here is CASTRTGYNEQFF. The CDR3 region has the DNA TGTGCCAGCACCAGAACGGGCTACAATGAGCAGTTCTTC.

The rearrangement joins TRBV7-8 to TRBJ1-3; possible D gene TRBD1, 6 bases. The V gene lost 2 bases and the J gene lost 0 bases, with 11 bases spanning the gap. CDR3 length: 16 residues. The germline V gene encodes CDR1 SGHVS and CDR2 FQNEAQ. The CDR3 is CASSLLTGGSGNTIYF. The CDR3 coding sequence is TGTGCCAGCAGCTTATTGACAGGAGGCTCTGGAAACACCATATATTTT.

The V call is TRBV7-6, the J call TRBJ2-2, with D possibly being TRBD2 (6 bases). Trimming cost V 1 base and J 6 bases, with 12 bases left between them. This CDR3 has 15 residues. The V gene's germline CDR1 is SGHVS and CDR2 FNYEAQ. The CDR3 DNA reads TGTGCCAGCAGCTTAGGGGCCCCGGGGGCCGGGGAGCTGTTTTTT. Translating it yields CASSLGAPGAGELFF. Full variable domain (remainder filled in from reference TRBV7-6 and TRBJ2-2): GAGVSQSPRYKVTKRGQDVALRCDPISGHVSLYWYRQALGQGPEFLTYFNYEAQQDKSGLPNDRFSAERPEGSISTLTIQRTEQRDSAMYRCASSLGAPGAGELFFGEGSRLTVL.

About this clone: The junction departs from germline at one end; a sequencing error may be responsible. The rearrangement links TRBV7-7 to TRBJ2-7; D gene uncertain. CDR3 size: 13 residues. CDR1 and CDR2 from the germline V gene are SSHAT and FNYEAQ (reference sequence). The CDR3 region is CASSPRYSDEQYF. The CDR3 DNA follows: TGTGCTAGCAGCCCTCGCTATTCCGACGAGCAGTACTTC. Variable domain in full (rest from reference TRBV7-7 and TRBJ2-7): GAGVSQSPRYKVTKRGQDVTLRCDPISSHATLYWYQQALGQGPEFLTYFNYEAQPDKSGLPSDRFSAERPEGSISTLTIQRTEQRDSAMYRCASSPRYSDEQYFGPGTRLTVT.

This CDR3 is CASSQVNLGTRAKNIQYF. CDR3 bases: TGCGCCAGCAGCCAAGTTAATCTTGGGACTAGAGCCAAAAACATTCAGTACTTC. The V call is TRBV4-1, the J call TRBJ2-4, with 8 nucleotides matching TRBD2. Per the germline V gene, CDR1 is MGHRA and CDR2 is YSYEKL. The CDR3 length is 18 residues. V gave up 1 base and J gave up 0 bases; unmatched junction bases: 8.